Listed here are 6 T cell receptor beta chains from one sample, sequenced in a study of identical twins. TCRdb re-analysed the 5' RACE reads in MiXCR, keeping a single row per CDR3 protein. There are around 530,000 distinct CDR3 sequences in the sample; roughly 15% occur only once, and roughly 0.43% lies in the top ten. The data also belong to a second study, concerning yellow fever vaccine responses in identical twins.

The sequenced sample was CD4+ T cells sorted from blood. These receptors all stem from a woman aged 18-29 years in good health.

The chain recombines TRBV3-1 with TRBJ2-1; 8 positions match TRBD2. Germline values: CDR1 LGHDT, CDR2 YNNKEL (reference sequence). V shed 0 bases, J shed 7 bases, and the junction held 5 bases outside the gene matches. CDR3 length: 15 residues. The CDR3 DNA is TGTGCCAGCAGCCAAGAACGTCTAGCGGGTAATGAGCAGTTCTTC. Residues: CASSQERLAGNEQFF.

This clonotype was seen a few times. The chain couples TRBV12-3 or TRBV12-4 to TRBJ2-7; TRBD2 might be the D (6 bases). V lost 3 bases and J 0 bases, leaving 9 bases between the germline ends. This CDR3 is built from 14 residues. This chain's CDR3 is CASSFRGTSYEQYF. Written as DNA, the CDR3 is TGTGCCAGCAGTTTCCGCGGGACCTCCTACGAGCAGTACTTC.

This clonotype came up a few times. This sequence joins TRBV12-3 or TRBV12-4 and TRBJ2-7, with unresolved D. V lost 2 bases and J 6 bases, leaving 11 bases between the germline ends. CDR3 length: 13 residues. The CDR3 protein is CASSLIAVREQYF. The CDR3 DNA reads TGTGCCAGCAGTTTAATAGCAGTGCGCGAGCAGTACTTC.

Ten or more counts support this clonotype. The chain carries TRBV12-3 or TRBV12-4 and TRBJ2-1; D is possibly TRBD2 (7 bases). V was pared by 6 bases and J by 5 bases, with 20 bases between. CDR3 length equals 16 residues. The CDR3 DNA follows: TGTGCCAGCAGATGGGGGGGCGGGAGTATCGACAATGAGCAGTTCTTC. It specifies CASRWGGGSIDNEQFF.

Only a few counts were recorded for this clonotype. This chain joins TRBV20-1 and TRBJ1-6; maybe TRBD1 (5 bases). Germline loops: CDR1 DFQATT, CDR2 SNEGSKA (reference sequence). Trimming left V 2 bases short and J 8 bases short, with 13 bases between. The CDR3 is 14 residues long. The CDR3 DNA follows: TGCAGTGCTAGAATGGGGACCGACTATTCACCCCTCCACTTT. This encodes CSARMGTDYSPLHF.

This clonotype has a handful of counts. The chain is built from TRBV18 and TRBJ2-7; D may be TRBD1 (6 bases). From germline, CDR1 is KGHSH and CDR2 LQKENI. The CDR3 is 15 amino acids. Between the trimmed V and J ends, which lost 5 bases and 3 bases, there was a span of 17 bases. CDR3 sequence reads: CASSSTGLQNYEQYF. The DNA of the CDR3 is TGTGCCAGCTCATCTACAGGGCTCCAGAACTACGAGCAGTACTTC.